The text below deals with one T cell receptor beta chain. The antigen is unknown. The data were obtained in a study of human T cells and chemical hapten exposure. As for the study in general: Largely, small differences in pooled library volume made per-sample TCR yields vary.

Blood, whole and unfractionated, served as the source for total RNA extraction. Germline lookup yields CDR1 SEHNR and CDR2 FQNEAQ (reference sequence). This CDR3 has 15 amino acids. V dropped 5 bases and J dropped 5 bases, with 16 bases sitting between them. Study-level findings and limits: Counts of TCRs above 1 in 1000 frequency stayed unchanged with DPC sensitization.

What the library attached to individual cDNA molecules were unique molecular identifiers. Authors' analysis steps: Per sample, the median was around 100,000 TCRs, with values from roughly 23,000 to 700,000. TCRdb ran MiXCR on the reads and lists one entry per CDR3 protein. In this record, the V and J calls reflect TCRdb's handling and not the investigators' own analysis. The profile shows around 120,000 distinct CDR3 sequences, about 7.7% of them singletons. The TCR sequence derives from a human donor in good health. Some clones in this sample may be carry-over from other donors' samples. The sample was whole blood. The chain joins TRBV7-9 to TRBJ1-5; a weak D match, TRBD1 (6 bases). The CDR3 DNA follows: TGTGCCAGCAGCGGAAACAGGGAAGTCGATCAGCCCCAGCATTTT. This sequence encodes CASSGNREVDQPQHF.